This T cell receptor beta chain is from a study of T cell responses to AZD1222 COVID-19 vaccine. Study results and limitations: CD4 TCRs linked to vaccination spanned spike, dominating at 160-218 and 743-854. Only a handful of AZD1222 recipients were seropositive at baseline. Recipients of two AZD1222 doses showed rising Spike-specific TCR breadth and depth. Donors in the cohort were predominantly white British and more often female, and clonal diversity was possibly underestimated.

Clones were read by immunoSEQ multiplex PCR, and TCRdb kept only the in-frame ones, dropping some. This sample has roughly 53,000 clones; approximately 84% occur once, and the top ten carry roughly a quarter. The V end was cut by 4 bases, the J end by 1 base, with 10 bases between. The CDR3 is made up of 14 amino acids. CDR1 SEHNR and CDR2 FQNEAQ come from the germline V gene (reference sequence). With regard to this clone: Its antigen remains unknown.

The sequencing used peripheral blood, collected on day 0 of AZD1222 vaccination. The clonotype comes from an adult in good health. The J gene is TRBJ2-5, the V gene TRBV7-9, with D maybe TRBD1 (5 bases). CDR3 bases: TGTGCCAGCAGCTGGAGACAGACCCAAGAGACCCAGTACTTC. Translated: CASSWRQTQETQYF.